The rows below give T cell receptor beta chains drawn from one sample of a study of CD8 T cells in ankylosing spondylitis. TCRdb reprocessed the 5' RACE reads with MiXCR, giving one entry per CDR3 protein. The table includes about 540,000 distinct CDR3 sequences, roughly 13% detected once. The sample taken for sequencing was blood, either unsorted or a sorted T cell fraction (not recorded which). Receptor source: a male donor with ankylosing spondylitis. CDR3s include the opening cysteine and the closing phenylalanine or tryptophan. D genes are given only for firm matches. Some rows have no size entry. The others give once, few or many, or a class for an expanded clone.

d_gene: TRBD1
j_gene: TRBJ1-2
abundance: -
len: 15
v_gene: TRBV9
CDR3nt: TGTGCCAGCAGCTATTTCCCCGGGACAGGGGGTGGCTACACCTTC
CDR3aa: CASSYFPGTGGGYTF

d_gene: -
j_gene: TRBJ2-5
abundance: -
len: 14
v_gene: TRBV30
CDR3nt: TGTGCCTGGAGTGTTAAGGACTCACAAGAGACCCAGTACTTC
CDR3aa: CAWSVKDSQETQYF

d_gene: -
j_gene: TRBJ1-1
abundance: -
len: 14
v_gene: TRBV12-3/TRBV12-4
CDR3nt: TGTGCCAGCAGTTTAGCGGTTGGGATAACTGAAGCTTTCTTT
CDR3aa: CASSLAVGITEAFF

d_gene: -
j_gene: TRBJ2-1
abundance: -
len: 12
v_gene: TRBV13
CDR3nt: TGTGCCAGCAGCTTCCAGGGCCATGAGCAGTTCTTC
CDR3aa: CASSFQGHEQFF

d_gene: TRBD2
j_gene: TRBJ2-1
abundance: -
len: 13
v_gene: TRBV29-1
CDR3nt: TGCTGCGTTGATAGCGGGAGGGCCGCTGAGCAGTTCTTC
CDR3aa: CCVDSGRAAEQFF

d_gene: -
j_gene: TRBJ2-2
abundance: -
len: 14
v_gene: TRBV30
CDR3nt: TGTGCCTGGAGACAGGGCGGGAGCACCGGGGAGCTGTTTTTT
CDR3aa: CAWRQGGSTGELFF

d_gene: -
j_gene: TRBJ1-1
abundance: few
len: 12
v_gene: TRBV10-3
CDR3nt: TGTGCCATCAGTGAGCTGAACACTGAAGCTTTCTTT
CDR3aa: CAISELNTEAFF

d_gene: TRBD1
j_gene: TRBJ2-7
abundance: -
len: 13
v_gene: TRBV29-1
CDR3nt: TGCAGCGCCCTCGGGACAGGGAGCTACGAGCAGTACTTC
CDR3aa: CSALGTGSYEQYF

d_gene: -
j_gene: TRBJ2-6
abundance: -
len: 14
v_gene: TRBV20-1
CDR3nt: TGCAGTGCTCCGGGGACTGCTGGGGCCAACGTCCTGACTTTC
CDR3aa: CSAPGTAGANVLTF

d_gene: -
j_gene: TRBJ1-3
abundance: -
len: 11
v_gene: TRBV10-1
CDR3nt: TGCGCCATAGGGCGTGGAAACACCATATATTTT
CDR3aa: CAIGRGNTIYF

d_gene: -
j_gene: TRBJ1-5
abundance: -
len: 12
v_gene: TRBV6-6
CDR3nt: TGTGCCAGCAGTTACTCGGCCCAGCCCCAGCATTTT
CDR3aa: CASSYSAQPQHF

d_gene: -
j_gene: TRBJ1-4
abundance: few
len: 17
v_gene: TRBV10-1
CDR3nt: TGCGCCAGCAGTGAGTCGCAGGGAACAGCAACTAATGAAAAACTGTTTTTT
CDR3aa: CASSESQGTATNEKLFF

d_gene: -
j_gene: TRBJ2-5
abundance: few
len: 13
v_gene: TRBV10-2
CDR3nt: TGCGCCAGCAGTGAGGGGGCCGAAGAGACCCAGTACTTC
CDR3aa: CASSEGAEETQYF

d_gene: -
j_gene: TRBJ2-3
abundance: few
len: 14
v_gene: TRBV29-1
CDR3nt: TGCAGCGTTGACGCAGGCGCAAGCACAGATACGCAGTATTTT
CDR3aa: CSVDAGASTDTQYF

d_gene: -
j_gene: TRBJ2-6
abundance: few
len: 14
v_gene: TRBV3-1
CDR3nt: TGTGCCAGCAGCTACGAGGGGGGGACCAACGTCCTGACTTTC
CDR3aa: CASSYEGGTNVLTF

d_gene: -
j_gene: TRBJ1-2
abundance: few
len: 14
v_gene: TRBV5-1
CDR3nt: TGCGCCAGCAGCTTGAACAGCGGGAACTATGGCTACACCTTC
CDR3aa: CASSLNSGNYGYTF

d_gene: -
j_gene: TRBJ2-2
abundance: many
len: 13
v_gene: TRBV9
CDR3nt: TGTGCCACCGGAATCGGGAACACCGGGGAGCTGTTTTTT
CDR3aa: CATGIGNTGELFF

d_gene: -
j_gene: TRBJ1-5
abundance: few
len: 14
v_gene: TRBV24-1
CDR3nt: TGTGCCACCAGTGACCAGAATAGCAATCAGCCCCAGCATTTT
CDR3aa: CATSDQNSNQPQHF

d_gene: -
j_gene: TRBJ1-2
abundance: -
len: 12
v_gene: TRBV15
CDR3nt: TGTGCCACCAGCAGAGCCGGGAGGGATTTCACCTTC
CDR3aa: CATSRAGRDFTF

d_gene: -
j_gene: TRBJ2-2
abundance: -
len: 15
v_gene: TRBV5-1
CDR3nt: TGCGCCAGCAGCCGCGACAGGATGAACACCGGGGAGCTGTTTTTT
CDR3aa: CASSRDRMNTGELFF

d_gene: -
j_gene: TRBJ1-6
abundance: few
len: 17
v_gene: TRBV27
CDR3nt: TGTGCCAGCAGGGCCTACAGGGATCGATTTAATAATTCACCCCTCCACTTT
CDR3aa: CASRAYRDRFNNSPLHF

d_gene: TRBD1
j_gene: TRBJ2-5
abundance: once
len: 17
v_gene: TRBV11-2
CDR3nt: TGTGCCAGCAGCTTAGAATTTCCAGGGGGTCACCAAGAGACCCAGTACTTC
CDR3aa: CASSLEFPGGHQETQYF

d_gene: -
j_gene: TRBJ2-4
abundance: many
len: 12
v_gene: TRBV2
CDR3nt: TGTGCCGGCGGCTCAGGAAGTAACATTCAGTACTTC
CDR3aa: CAGGSGSNIQYF

d_gene: TRBD2
j_gene: TRBJ2-5
abundance: -
len: 15
v_gene: TRBV7-2
CDR3nt: TGTGCCAGCAGCCGAAATAGCGGGACCCAAGAGACCCAGTACTTC
CDR3aa: CASSRNSGTQETQYF

d_gene: TRBD1
j_gene: TRBJ2-2
abundance: few
len: 14
v_gene: TRBV2
CDR3nt: TGTGCCAGCACCGGGACAGCAAACACCGGGGAGCTGTTTTTT
CDR3aa: CASTGTANTGELFF

d_gene: -
j_gene: TRBJ2-2
abundance: -
len: 15
v_gene: TRBV5-6
CDR3nt: TGTGCCAGCAGCTTGGAAGGGAAGAACACCGGGGAGCTGTTTTTT
CDR3aa: CASSLEGKNTGELFF

d_gene: -
j_gene: TRBJ2-5
abundance: many
len: 14
v_gene: TRBV5-1
CDR3nt: TGCGCCAGCAGCCCCCGGGACACCCAAGAGACCCAGTACTTC
CDR3aa: CASSPRDTQETQYF

d_gene: TRBD1
j_gene: TRBJ2-5
abundance: -
len: 15
v_gene: TRBV15
CDR3nt: TGTGCCACCAGCAGCGGGACAGGGAGTAAGGAGACCCAGTACTTC
CDR3aa: CATSSGTGSKETQYF

d_gene: TRBD2
j_gene: TRBJ2-1
abundance: -
len: 16
v_gene: TRBV10-3
CDR3nt: TGTGCCATCAGTCCGACCTGGACTAGCGGGAGAAATGAGCAGTTCTTC
CDR3aa: CAISPTWTSGRNEQFF

d_gene: -
j_gene: TRBJ2-6
abundance: -
len: 15
v_gene: TRBV20-1
CDR3nt: TGCAGTGCTAGGAGGGACCTCTCTGGGGCCAACGTCCTGACTTTC
CDR3aa: CSARRDLSGANVLTF

d_gene: -
j_gene: TRBJ1-1
abundance: -
len: 14
v_gene: TRBV20-1
CDR3nt: TGCAGTGCTAGAGGCTCAGGGACGAACACTGAAGCTTTCTTT
CDR3aa: CSARGSGTNTEAFF

d_gene: -
j_gene: TRBJ2-2
abundance: -
len: 14
v_gene: TRBV2
CDR3nt: TGTGCCAGCAGTCCACGCAGGGAAACCGGGGAGCTGTTTTTT
CDR3aa: CASSPRRETGELFF

d_gene: -
j_gene: TRBJ2-2
abundance: many
len: 15
v_gene: TRBV7-9
CDR3nt: TGTGCCAGCAGCTTTCTTCAGGCTGGCACCGGGGAGCTGTTTTTT
CDR3aa: CASSFLQAGTGELFF

d_gene: -
j_gene: TRBJ1-4
abundance: few
len: 13
v_gene: TRBV6-1
CDR3nt: TGTGCCAGCAAAGGCAGGGCTAATGAAAAACTGTTTTTT
CDR3aa: CASKGRANEKLFF

d_gene: TRBD1
j_gene: TRBJ2-2
abundance: -
len: 14
v_gene: TRBV5-5
CDR3nt: TGTGCCAGTACAGGGGCAACGAACACCGGGGAGCTGTTTTTT
CDR3aa: CASTGATNTGELFF

d_gene: -
j_gene: TRBJ2-1
abundance: many
len: 16
v_gene: TRBV7-9
CDR3nt: TGTGCCAGCAGCTTTGACTTAGCGGTCTCCTACAATGAGCAGTTCTTC
CDR3aa: CASSFDLAVSYNEQFF

d_gene: -
j_gene: TRBJ2-3
abundance: -
len: 12
v_gene: TRBV25-1
CDR3nt: TGTGCCAGCAGTGTCCTGGGGGATACGCAGTATTTT
CDR3aa: CASSVLGDTQYF

d_gene: -
j_gene: TRBJ2-5
abundance: -
len: 15
v_gene: TRBV14
CDR3nt: TGTGCCAGCAGCCAGGCCACAATCCCACAGGAGACCCAGTACTTC
CDR3aa: CASSQATIPQETQYF

d_gene: TRBD2
j_gene: TRBJ2-6
abundance: -
len: 15
v_gene: TRBV5-1
CDR3nt: TGCGCCAGCAACAGCGGGACGGCCGGGGCCAACGTCCTGACTTTC
CDR3aa: CASNSGTAGANVLTF

d_gene: TRBD2
j_gene: TRBJ2-1
abundance: -
len: 16
v_gene: TRBV5-1
CDR3nt: TGCGCCAGCAGCATCGTTAGCGGGAGCTCCTACAATGAGCAGTTCTTC
CDR3aa: CASSIVSGSSYNEQFF